This TCR beta chain is from a study of cytomegalovirus exposure and HLA in healthy donors. Broader study findings: TCR beta sequences reportedly predicted most subjects' HLA-A and HLA-B alleles accurately. In a later analysis, CMV-associated beta chains were mostly HLA-associated, it appeared.

V gave up 2 bases and J gave up 7 bases; unmatched junction bases: 6. CDR1 MNHNS and CDR2 SASEGT come from the germline V gene. This CDR3 region has 15 residues. Amplification used 60 Vbeta primers and 13 Jbeta primers. The table came from immunoSEQ multiplex PCR; TCRdb's copy has only in-frame clones and leaves some out. The sample has over 150,000 clones, around 82% seen once. This clone was counted only a few times. Its antigen is still unknown. This TCR derives from a woman aged 45-65 years in good health and CMV-seropositive. V is TRBV6-1 and J is TRBJ1-5; TRBD1 aligns across 9 bases. Sample: PBMCs. In nucleotides, the CDR3 is TGTGCCAGCAGTGAACGGGACAGGGCGTACCAGCCCCAGCATTTT. The encoded protein is CASSERDRAYQPQHF.